This TCR beta chain is drawn from a study of spatial heterogeneity in lung cancer. Overall study context: Detection consistently yielded more beta chains than alpha chains. Matched bulk RNA-seq gave a T cell module score that correlated strongly with tumor-region TCR transcript counts. Points from the study as a whole: Alpha chains reached an estimated coverage of 6.5% to 7% of tumor T cells, and beta chains approximately 14%. Counts of expanded intratumoral alpha and beta TCRs tracked tumor mutation counts.

Time point meaning: sample taken at primary tumor resection. Whole RNA, which was extracted from tumor, nontumor lung tissue or frozen PBMC, was sequenced without any cell sorting. MiXCR, applied by TCRdb to the 5' RACE reads, yields one record per CDR3 protein. The sample shows roughly 1,500 distinct CDR3 sequences, about 7% of them seen only once. Per germline, CDR1 MNHNY and CDR2 SVGAGI (reference sequence). The CDR3 covers 16 residues. With 2 bases clipped from V and 5 bases from J, the junction kept 9 bases outside the gene matches. In this sample, this clonotype is large. The antigen is unknown. This receptor was identified in a female donor with early-stage non-small cell lung cancer. The rearrangement joins TRBV6-6 to TRBJ2-4; 7 bases line up with TRBD1. The specimen was lung tumor tissue, collected at surgery. The CDR3 here is CASSYPPRQGENIQYF. The CDR3 DNA is TGTGCCAGCAGTTACCCGCCGAGGCAGGGGGAAAACATTCAGTACTTC.